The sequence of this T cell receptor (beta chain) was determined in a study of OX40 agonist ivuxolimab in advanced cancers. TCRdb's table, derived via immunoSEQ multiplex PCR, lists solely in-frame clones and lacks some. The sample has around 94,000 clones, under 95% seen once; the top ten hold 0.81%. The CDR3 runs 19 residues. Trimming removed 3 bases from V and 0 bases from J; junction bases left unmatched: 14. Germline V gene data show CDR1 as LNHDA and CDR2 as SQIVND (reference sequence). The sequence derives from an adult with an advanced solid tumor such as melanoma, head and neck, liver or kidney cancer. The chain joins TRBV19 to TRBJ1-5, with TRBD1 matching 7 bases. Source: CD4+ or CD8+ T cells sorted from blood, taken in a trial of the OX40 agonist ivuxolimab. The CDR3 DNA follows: TGTGCCAGTAGTATGATCCAGAGACAGGGCCGTTATAGCAATCAGCCCCAGCATTTT. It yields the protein CASSMIQRQGRYSNQPQHF.